A selection of T cell receptor beta chains follows, all from one sample in a study of beta chain features in type 1 diabetes. Clones were read by immunoSEQ multiplex PCR, and TCRdb kept only the in-frame ones, dropping some. The profile shows about 640,000 clones, roughly 12% of them singletons. Sequencing used naive CD4+ T cells from blood. These receptors all come from a man aged 25 to 45 with type 1 diabetes. CDR3s include the opening cysteine and the closing phenylalanine or tryptophan. The order of the fields is CDR3 protein, V gene, J gene.

CASSQDRGRGRRYF	TRBV4-3	TRBJ2-5
CASSAKPGQGYEAFF	TRBV9	TRBJ1-1
CASSQDNGLASIEQYF	TRBV4-3	TRBJ2-7
CAIRSQAGANYGYTF	TRBV10-3	TRBJ1-2
CASTNTGGPNTGELFF	TRBV23-1	TRBJ2-2
CASSSSPADTQYF	TRBV5-6	TRBJ2-3
CASSPFTGYGYTF	TRBV7-9	TRBJ1-2
CASSSGGETQYF	TRBV11-2	TRBJ2-5
CASSPQRNTGELFF	TRBV28	TRBJ2-2
CAGGTGQGMEKLFF	TRBV28	TRBJ1-4
CASRGNTEAFF	TRBV19	TRBJ1-1
CAISERGNVNSPLHF	TRBV10-3	TRBJ1-6
CASSSDPSTDTQYF	TRBV7-3	TRBJ2-3
CASSLRGGFYEQFF	TRBV2	TRBJ2-1
CASSWYQETQYF	TRBV14	TRBJ2-5
CASSLAARYNEQFF	TRBV7-9	TRBJ2-1
CAITEGTGGALTDTQYF	TRBV10-3	TRBJ2-3
CSVIRAYEQYF	TRBV29-1	TRBJ2-7
CASSVSGGARSNEKLFF	TRBV9	TRBJ1-4
CSVAGTEGMVYEQYF	TRBV29-1	TRBJ2-7
CASSLSSGTIGYTF	TRBV4-3	TRBJ1-2
CATSRDPGLVAYEQYF	TRBV15	TRBJ2-7